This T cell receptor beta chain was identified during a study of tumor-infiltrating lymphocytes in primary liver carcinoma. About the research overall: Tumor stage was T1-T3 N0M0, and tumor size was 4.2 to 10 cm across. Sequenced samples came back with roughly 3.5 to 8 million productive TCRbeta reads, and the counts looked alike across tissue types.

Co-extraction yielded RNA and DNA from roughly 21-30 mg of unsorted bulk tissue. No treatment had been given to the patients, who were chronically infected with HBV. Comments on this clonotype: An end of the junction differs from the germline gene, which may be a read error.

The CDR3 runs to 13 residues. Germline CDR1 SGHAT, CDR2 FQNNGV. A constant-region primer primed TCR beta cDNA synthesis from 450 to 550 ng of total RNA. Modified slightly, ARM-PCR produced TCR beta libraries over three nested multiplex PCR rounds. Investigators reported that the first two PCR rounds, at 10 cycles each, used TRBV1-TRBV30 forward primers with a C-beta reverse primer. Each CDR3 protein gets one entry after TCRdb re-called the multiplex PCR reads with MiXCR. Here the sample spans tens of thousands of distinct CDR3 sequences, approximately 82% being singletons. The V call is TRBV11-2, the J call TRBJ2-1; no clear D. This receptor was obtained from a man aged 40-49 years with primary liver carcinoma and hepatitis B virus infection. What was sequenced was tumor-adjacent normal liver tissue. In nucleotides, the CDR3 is TGTGCCAGCAGCTTAGGGCCGGGCATCGAGCAGTTCTTT. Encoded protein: CASSLGPGIEQFF.